The rows below give T cell receptor beta chains drawn from one sample of a study of blood T cells in healthy people across ages. TCRdb independently ran MiXCR on the 5' RACE reads; one entry per CDR3 protein. Of approximately 790,000 distinct CDR3 sequences listed, under 80% are singletons. Sequencing was done on a sample of blood. The receptor set was obtained from a man aged 25 to 40 in good health. Each CDR3 is given with its conserved first and last residue. D genes are given only for firm matches. Expanded clones get a size class; other rows say once, few or many, or leave the size out.

len | j_gene | d_gene | abundance | v_gene | CDR3aa | CDR3nt
13 | TRBJ1-2 | . | once | TRBV12-3/TRBV12-4 | CAGSTKQIYGYTF | TGTGCCGGCAGTACGAAACAGATTTATGGCTACACCTTC
14 | TRBJ2-7 | TRBD1 | few | TRBV12-3/TRBV12-4 | CASSFQPGGYEQYF | TGTGCCAGCAGTTTTCAGCCAGGGGGCTACGAGCAGTACTTC
13 | TRBJ1-2 | TRBD1 | few | TRBV29-1 | CSVGGTGDYGYTF | TGCAGCGTTGGCGGAACAGGGGACTATGGCTACACCTTC
17 | TRBJ2-4 | TRBD2 | few | TRBV20-1 | CSGRLAGAPLAKNIQYF | TGCAGTGGCAGACTAGCGGGGGCTCCCTTAGCCAAAAACATTCAGTACTTC
13 | TRBJ2-1 | . | . | TRBV11-2 | CASSLGTTNEQFF | TGTGCCAGCAGCTTAGGCACGACCAATGAGCAGTTCTTC
14 | TRBJ2-7 | TRBD2 | . | TRBV6-6 | CASRAGLVNDEQYF | TGTGCCAGCAGGGCCGGACTAGTCAACGACGAGCAGTACTTC
13 | TRBJ2-7 | . | few | TRBV20-1 | CSAAPGLSYEQYF | TGCAGTGCTGCGCCGGGACTTAGTTACGAGCAGTACTTC
14 | TRBJ2-7 | TRBD1 | . | TRBV7-2 | CASSLGTGSFEQYF | TGTGCCAGCAGCTTGGGGACAGGGAGTTTCGAGCAGTACTTC
19 | TRBJ2-7 | TRBD2 | . | TRBV7-3 | CASSLTPNGLAGTSYEQYF | TGTGCCAGCAGCTTAACGCCCAATGGACTAGCGGGTACCTCCTACGAGCAGTACTTC
16 | TRBJ2-1 | . | . | TRBV24-1 | CATSDLEADSYNEQFF | TGTGCCACCAGTGACCTAGAGGCGGACTCCTACAATGAGCAGTTCTTC
14 | TRBJ2-3 | TRBD2 | . | TRBV12-3/TRBV12-4 | CASRPAGGIDTQYF | TGTGCCAGCCGCCCAGCGGGGGGGATTGATACGCAGTATTTT
14 | TRBJ1-1 | . | . | TRBV27 | CASKSQRQNTEAFF | TGTGCCAGCAAGTCCCAACGTCAAAACACTGAAGCTTTCTTT
16 | TRBJ2-3 | . | . | TRBV4-3 | CASSQDAGRLTDTQYF | TGCGCCAGCAGCCAAGATGCGGGACGGCTCACAGATACGCAGTATTTT
17 | TRBJ2-1 | TRBD2 | . | TRBV7-3 | CASSLTGLAGVGGQQFF | TGTGCCAGCAGCTTAACGGGACTAGCGGGGGTTGGGGGACAGCAGTTCTTC
14 | TRBJ1-2 | TRBD1 | . | TRBV29-1 | CSVVGTGANYGYTF | TGCAGCGTTGTGGGGACAGGGGCCAACTATGGCTACACCTTC
16 | TRBJ2-2 | TRBD2 | . | TRBV4-2 | CASSPLAGENTGELFF | TGTGCCAGCAGCCCACTAGCGGGGGAGAACACCGGGGAGCTGTTTTTT
13 | TRBJ2-7 | . | . | TRBV20-1 | CSARGLDRYEQYF | TGCAGTGCTAGAGGACTAGATAGGTACGAGCAGTACTTC
16 | TRBJ2-5 | TRBD2 | . | TRBV20-1 | CSARAAGTRLQETQYF | TGCAGTGCTAGAGCTGCCGGGACTAGGCTCCAAGAGACCCAGTACTTC
13 | TRBJ1-1 | . | . | TRBV14 | CASSPFMNTEAFF | TGTGCCAGCAGCCCCTTTATGAACACTGAAGCTTTCTTT
15 | TRBJ2-7 | TRBD1 | . | TRBV9 | CASSVGGQGAWEQYF | TGTGCCAGCAGCGTAGGAGGACAGGGGGCATGGGAGCAGTACTTC
14 | TRBJ2-5 | . | . | TRBV19 | CASSPRGIQETQYF | TGTGCCAGTAGTCCAAGGGGCATACAAGAGACCCAGTACTTC
13 | TRBJ2-5 | . | few | TRBV15 | CATSPDTQETQYF | TGTGCCACCAGCCCGGACACCCAAGAGACCCAGTACTTC
15 | TRBJ1-5 | . | . | TRBV4-3 | CASSQAARVGQPQHF | TGCGCCAGCAGCCAAGCTGCCCGGGTGGGTCAGCCCCAGCATTTT
14 | TRBJ2-7 | . | . | TRBV5-6 | CASSSGRWGYEQYF | TGTGCCAGCAGCTCCGGACGGTGGGGGTACGAGCAGTACTTC
11 | TRBJ2-1 | . | . | TRBV6-2/TRBV6-3 | CASTDHREQFF | TGTGCCAGCACCGACCATCGTGAGCAGTTCTTC
16 | TRBJ2-7 | TRBD1 | . | TRBV4-1 | CASSQDYRGRKREQYF | TGCGCCAGCAGCCAAGACTACAGGGGACGGAAAAGGGAGCAGTACTTC
16 | TRBJ2-1 | TRBD1 | . | TRBV4-1 | CASSYQGASSYNEQFF | TGCGCCAGCAGCTATCAGGGGGCCAGCTCCTACAATGAGCAGTTCTTC
15 | TRBJ1-2 | . | . | TRBV7-2 | CASSLEGSGGLGYTF | TGTGCCAGCAGCTTAGAGGGTTCGGGGGGGCTCGGCTACACCTTC
14 | TRBJ2-1 | . | . | TRBV12-3/TRBV12-4 | CASSLEQGYNEQFF | TGTGCCAGCAGTCTAGAGCAGGGCTACAATGAGCAGTTCTTC
16 | TRBJ2-3 | TRBD2 | . | TRBV7-3 | CASSLRGLAGTDTQYF | TGTGCCAGCAGCTTGAGGGGACTAGCGGGAACAGATACGCAGTATTTT
15 | TRBJ1-1 | TRBD1 | . | TRBV6-1 | CASSPGTELVTEAFF | TGTGCCAGCAGTCCTGGGACAGAGCTGGTAACTGAAGCTTTCTTT
12 | TRBJ2-1 | . | few | TRBV29-1 | CSVEVGVTSLFF | TGCAGCGTTGAAGTGGGGGTGACTAGTCTGTTCTTC
13 | TRBJ1-5 | TRBD1 | . | TRBV20-1 | CSADDRERQPQHF | TGCAGTGCTGACGACAGGGAGCGGCAGCCCCAGCATTTT
14 | TRBJ2-2 | . | . | TRBV6-2/TRBV6-3 | CALQGGSNTGELFF | TGTGCCCTCCAGGGTGGCTCGAACACCGGGGAGCTGTTTTTT
16 | TRBJ1-2 | TRBD1 | few | TRBV6-5 | CASSNRGTDFNYGYTF | TGTGCCAGCAGTAACAGAGGGACAGATTTCAACTATGGCTACACCTTC
14 | TRBJ2-3 | . | few | TRBV20-1 | CSARDPTRSDTQYF | TGCAGTGCCAGAGACCCTACAAGATCAGATACGCAGTATTTT
17 | TRBJ2-5 | TRBD2 | . | TRBV20-1 | CSAILVSGGAGQETQYF | TGCAGTGCTATTCTTGTGAGCGGGGGGGCCGGACAAGAGACCCAGTACTTC
13 | TRBJ2-7 | . | many | TRBV7-3 | CASSPASGYEQYF | TGTGCCAGCAGCCCTGCCTCAGGCTACGAGCAGTACTTC
15 | TRBJ2-7 | . | . | TRBV20-1 | CSARDQKVGSYEQYF | TGCAGTGCTAGAGATCAAAAAGTGGGCTCCTACGAGCAGTACTTC
14 | TRBJ2-3 | . | few | TRBV12-3/TRBV12-4 | CASILGGAGDTQYF | TGTGCCAGCATCTTAGGAGGGGCGGGAGATACGCAGTATTTT
13 | TRBJ2-5 | TRBD1 | few | TRBV20-1 | CSAEQGARETQYF | TGCAGTGCTGAACAGGGGGCAAGGGAGACCCAGTACTTC
12 | TRBJ2-3 | . | . | TRBV20-1 | CSATIVGDTQYF | TGCAGTGCTACTATAGTCGGAGATACGCAGTATTTT
14 | TRBJ2-5 | TRBD1 | . | TRBV7-3 | CASSPTTGLETQYF | TGTGCCAGCAGCCCAACGACAGGGTTGGAGACCCAGTACTTC
19 | TRBJ2-6 | . | few | TRBV9 | CASSVRVGGLPSGANVLTF | TGTGCCAGCAGCGTTCGAGTCGGGGGGCTCCCCTCTGGGGCCAACGTCCTGACTTTC
15 | TRBJ1-2 | . | . | TRBV27 | CASSPTYRDGYGYTF | TGTGCCAGCAGTCCCACCTACCGGGACGGATATGGCTACACCTTC
14 | TRBJ2-1 | TRBD1 | few | TRBV9 | CASSATGVGNEQFF | TGTGCCAGCAGCGCGACAGGGGTTGGGAATGAGCAGTTCTTC
13 | TRBJ2-3 | . | . | TRBV6-2/TRBV6-3 | CASTLTGTDTQYF | TGTGCCAGCACCCTTACGGGGACAGATACGCAGTATTTT
14 | TRBJ1-4 | . | . | TRBV7-3 | CASRTPRGNEKLFF | TGTGCCAGCAGGACACCGAGGGGGAATGAAAAACTGTTTTTT
15 | TRBJ1-2 | TRBD1 | many | TRBV7-9 | CASSGTGESFNGYTF | TGTGCCAGCAGCGGAACAGGGGAATCTTTCAATGGCTACACCTTC
17 | TRBJ2-1 | . | few | TRBV4-2 | CASSQDRERGLHNEQFF | TGTGCCAGCAGCCAAGATCGAGAAAGGGGCCTGCACAATGAGCAGTTCTTC
15 | TRBJ1-5 | TRBD1 | . | TRBV2 | CASSEQGESNQPQHF | TGTGCCAGCAGTGAACAGGGGGAGAGCAATCAGCCCCAGCATTTT
15 | TRBJ2-5 | TRBD1 | . | TRBV9 | CASSGGNRGPETQYF | TGTGCCAGCAGCGGCGGCAACAGGGGGCCAGAGACCCAGTACTTC
14 | TRBJ1-4 | TRBD1 | . | TRBV20-1 | CSAGGQGSNEKLFF | TGCAGTGCTGGAGGACAGGGGTCTAATGAAAAACTGTTTTTT
10 | TRBJ2-5 | . | . | TRBV2 | CAWGGETQYF | TGTGCCTGGGGGGGCGAGACCCAGTACTTC
15 | TRBJ2-5 | TRBD2 | . | TRBV28 | CASITTAGIPETQYF | TGTGCCAGCATTACAACAGCGGGGATTCCTGAGACCCAGTACTTC